The 29 T cell receptor beta chains given below trace back to one sample, sequenced in a study of radiotherapy plus CTLA-4 blockade in lung cancer. Data came from immunoSEQ multiplex PCR; TCRdb stores just in-frame clones and leaves some out. Here the sample spans about 45,000 clones, about three quarters being singletons. The material sequenced was peripheral blood, taken from a patient treated with radiotherapy plus ipilimumab. These receptor sequences come from a human donor with non-small cell lung cancer who had a complete response to radiotherapy plus ipilimumab.

The chain couples TRBV7-8 to TRBJ2-5; TRBD2 aligns across 8 bases. CDR1 is SGHVS, CDR2 FQNEAQ, per germline. After removal of 1 base from V and 5 bases from J, the junction contained 12 bases not matched to a gene. This CDR3 region has 17 residues. CDR3 loop: CASSLVVGGGKRETQYF. The CDR3 nucleotides are TGTGCCAGCAGCTTAGTGGTCGGCGGGGGGAAGCGGGAGACCCAGTACTTC. The whole variable domain, remainder taken from reference TRBV7-8 and TRBJ2-5, is GAGVSQSPRYKVAKRGQDVALRCDPISGHVSLFWYQQALGQGPEFLTYFQNEAQLDKSGLPSDRFFAERPEGSVSTLKIQRTQQEDSAVYLCASSLVVGGGKRETQYFGPGTRLLVL.

The chain links TRBV14 to TRBJ1-2; D is unresolved. The V end was cut by 1 base, the J end by 8 bases, with 17 bases between. The germline V gene encodes CDR1 SGHDN and CDR2 FVKESK. This CDR3 is 15 amino acids long. The CDR3 loop is CASSQGSAGFGGYTF. CDR3 coding DNA: TGTGCCAGCAGCCAAGGCAGTGCGGGTTTCGGGGGCTACACCTTC.

The chain couples TRBV25-1 to TRBJ2-7, with D tentatively TRBD2 (6 bases). Germline V gene lookup returns CDR1 MGHDK and CDR2 SYGVNS. This CDR3 is 16 amino acids long. Trimming removed 7 bases at V and 6 bases at J, with 25 bases between. As DNA, the CDR3 is TGTGCCAGCACCCCTTGGGACTCTGTGGAATTAGGCGAGCAGTACTTC. It encodes CASTPWDSVELGEQYF.

The chain recombines TRBV18 with TRBJ2-2; possible D gene TRBD1, 6 bases. The CDR3 totals 20 residues. Per germline, CDR1 KGHSH and CDR2 LQKENI. V lost 4 bases and J 0 bases, leaving 24 bases between the germline ends. CDR3 region: CASSLSVRQELLANTGELFF. CDR3 DNA sequence: TGTGCCAGCTCACTGTCGGTCCGACAGGAATTACTGGCGAACACCGGGGAGCTGTTTTTT.

This clone was observed a handful of times. The chain combines TRBV2 with TRBJ1-1; 12 nucleotides align to TRBD1. J lost 5 bases, V lost 8 bases, and 3 bases had no gene match. The CDR3 extends over 13 amino acids. The germline CDR1 and CDR2 sequences are SNHLY and FYNNEI. CDR3 in amino acids: CASRGQGATEAFF. CDR3 nucleotide sequence: TGTGCCAGCCGGGGACAGGGGGCAACTGAAGCTTTCTTT.

V gene TRBV18 combines with J gene TRBJ1-6; a weak D match, TRBD1 (6 bases). Germline values: CDR1 KGHSH, CDR2 LQKENI. V was shortened by 8 bases and J by 0 bases, with 11 bases between the two germline ends. CDR3 size: 15 residues. CDR3 DNA sequence: TGTGCCAGCCGCCGGGACACCTCCTATAATTCACCCCTCCACTTT. Protein sequence: CASRRDTSYNSPLHF.

The chain employs TRBV9 and TRBJ2-7, with D possibly TRBD1 on 5 matching bases. Germline CDR1 and CDR2: SGDLS and YYNGEE. Trimming took off 0 bases at V and 6 bases at J, with 10 bases between the two ends. The CDR3 has 13 residues. The CDR3 sequence: CASSVGERGEQYF. The DNA of the CDR3 is TGTGCCAGCAGCGTAGGGGAAAGGGGCGAGCAGTACTTC.

V is TRBV7-6 and J is TRBJ1-5; no firm D call. CDR1 and CDR2 from the germline V gene are SGHVS and FNYEAQ. The CDR3 runs to 14 residues. The V gene lost 0 bases and the J gene lost 1 base, with 4 bases spanning the gap. DNA of the CDR3: TGTGCCAGCAGCTTAGCTGGCAGCAATCAGCCCCAGCATTTT. This sequence encodes CASSLAGSNQPQHF.

The chain carries TRBV7-2 and TRBJ1-2; maybe TRBD1 (5 bases). Trimming removed 2 bases from V and 8 bases from J, with 15 bases in between. Per germline, CDR1 SGHTA and CDR2 FQGNSA. The CDR3 runs 14 residues. The chain's CDR3 is CASSLSQGAGGYTF. For the CDR3, the DNA is TGTGCCAGCAGCTTATCGCAGGGCGCGGGGGGCTACACCTTC.

The V call is TRBV13, the J call TRBJ1-5; tentatively, D is TRBD1 (5 bases). Germline loops: CDR1 PRHDT, CDR2 FYEKMQ (reference sequence). The V end lost 2 bases, the J end lost 0 bases, and 8 bases lay between the germline ends. This CDR3 has 15 residues. The CDR3: CASSLRGYSNQPQHF. The CDR3 DNA is TGTGCCAGCAGCTTAAGGGGCTATAGCAATCAGCCCCAGCATTTT. The full variable domain, with the rest looked up from reference TRBV13 and TRBJ1-5, is AAGVIQSPRHLIKEKRETATLKCYPIPRHDTVYWYQQGPGQDPQFLISFYEKMQSDKGSIPDRFSAQQFSDYHSELNMSSLELGDSALYFCASSLRGYSNQPQHFGDGTRLSIL.

The chain is built from TRBV11-2 and TRBJ2-7, with 7 nucleotides matching TRBD1. The J segment lost 6 bases and the V segment lost 1 base, leaving 9 bases of the junction unmatched. Germline V gene sequence: CDR1 SGHAT, CDR2 FQNNGV. The CDR3 length is 15 residues. The CDR3 sequence: CASSLGVQGYGEQYF. CDR3 DNA sequence: TGTGCCAGCAGCTTAGGGGTACAGGGGTACGGCGAGCAGTACTTC.

The gene calls are TRBV28 and TRBJ2-1; 7 bases line up with TRBD2. With 5 bases clipped from V and 9 bases from J, the junction kept 16 bases outside the gene matches. Germline CDR1 is MDHEN and CDR2 is SYDVKM. The CDR3 is 16 residues long. CDR3 region: CASSQRPGSREGEQFF. The DNA for the CDR3 is TGTGCCAGCAGTCAACGTCCGGGATCCAGGGAGGGTGAGCAGTTCTTC.

The chain combines TRBV2 with TRBJ1-2, with D unresolved. The CDR3 has 13 residues. The germline CDR1 and CDR2 sequences are SNHLY and FYNNEI. Trimming took 4 bases from V and 4 from J, leaving 10 bases between them. The CDR3 region is CASSVTRGYGYTF. The CDR3 region has the DNA TGTGCCAGCAGTGTCACTCGAGGCTATGGCTACACCTTC.

This chain links TRBV2 with TRBJ2-7; tentative D call: TRBD2 (6 bases). Per germline, CDR1 SNHLY and CDR2 FYNNEI. V was cut by 3 bases and J by 6 bases, with 18 bases left in between. CDR3 length equals 15 residues. For the CDR3, the DNA is TGTGCCAGCAGTGAGCGGGGTGCAACCCTCTCCGAGCAGTACTTC. Translating gives CASSERGATLSEQYF.

Notes on this clone: An end of the junction does not agree with germline; a read error may underlie this. The chain carries TRBV6-5 and TRBJ2-7; 10 bases align to TRBD1. The CDR3 extends over 14 amino acids. Germline CDR1 MNHEY, CDR2 SVGAGI. Here the CDR3 reads CASSSGTGDRTHNF. In nucleotides, the CDR3 is TGTGCCAGCAGCTCCGGGACAGGGGACCGAACCCACAACTTC.

This chain uses TRBV7-8 with TRBJ2-1, with 7 positions matching TRBD2. J was trimmed by 0 bases and V by 5 bases; bases with no gene match: 7. The CDR3 length is 16 residues. Germline CDR1 is SGHVS and CDR2 is FQNEAQ. CDR3 in DNA: TGTGCCAGCAGCACCACTAGCGCGAGCTCCTACAATGAGCAGTTCTTC. Amino acid sequence: CASSTTSASSYNEQFF.

The chain uses TRBV18 and TRBJ2-2, with 8 bases fitting TRBD1. Unmatched junction bases numbered 2, after V lost 3 bases and J lost 5 bases. Germline V gene data show CDR1 as KGHSH and CDR2 as LQKENI. This CDR3 has 14 amino acids. The CDR3 region is CASSPDRGTGELFF. CDR3 in DNA: TGTGCCAGCTCACCCGACAGGGGAACCGGGGAGCTGTTTTTT.

The V and J genes are TRBV21-1 and TRBJ2-3; the DNA was not used to check the table's D call, TRBD2. TRBV21-1 counts as a pseudogene. The CDR3 is 18 residues long. The CDR3: CASPFHTVTSGTADTQYF. CDR3 DNA: TGTGCCAGCCCCTTCCATACGGTAACTAGCGGGACAGCAGATACGCAGTATTTT.

The V and J genes are TRBV2 and TRBJ1-6; 10 bases are shared with TRBD1. This CDR3 has 15 amino acids. CDR1 is SNHLY, CDR2 FYNNEI, per germline. V lost 6 bases and J lost 6; bases outside the gene matches: 5. The CDR3, as DNA: TGTGCCAGCAGCAAGACAGGGGGCGGTAATTCACCCCTCCACTTT. Amino acid sequence: CASSKTGGGNSPLHF.

The chain couples TRBV6-6 to TRBJ1-1; 7 bases align to TRBD1. Germline assignment: CDR1 MNHNY and CDR2 SVGAGI (reference sequence). There are 14 residues in the CDR3. The junction had 1 base not matched to a gene; V was cut back by 2 bases and J by 1 base. CDR3 loop: CASSYDRANTEAFF. The CDR3 region has the DNA TGTGCCAGCAGTTACGACAGGGCGAACACTGAAGCTTTCTTT.

The V call is TRBV6-5, the J call TRBJ1-6; D is undetermined. This CDR3 spans 15 amino acids. Per the germline V gene, CDR1 is MNHEY and CDR2 is SVGAGI. Trimming stripped 0 bases from V and 9 bases from J, with 12 bases between. Here the CDR3 reads CASSYSGLSGSPLHF. The CDR3, as DNA: TGTGCCAGCAGTTACTCCGGGTTAAGTGGTTCACCCCTCCACTTT.

CDR3 DNA sequence: TGTGCCAGCAGCTTGACAAGCCCAGGGCTTGGCTACGAGCAGTACTTC. It yields the protein CASSLTSPGLGYEQYF. The chain recombines TRBV7-9 with TRBJ2-7, with a weak D call TRBD1 (5 bases). Germline loops: CDR1 SEHNR, CDR2 FQNEAQ (reference sequence). V dropped 3 bases and J dropped 3 bases, with 18 bases sitting between them. The CDR3 runs to 16 residues.

V gene TRBV4-1 combines with J gene TRBJ2-7; 7 bases match TRBD2. The CDR3 has 16 residues. J was trimmed by 2 bases and V by 0 bases; bases with no gene match: 7. In germline, CDR1 is MGHRA, CDR2 YSYEKL. This CDR3 reads CASSQDWSGATYEQYF. The CDR3 bases are TGCGCCAGCAGCCAAGATTGGAGCGGGGCCACCTACGAGCAGTACTTC.

The chain joins TRBV9 to TRBJ2-7, with a tentative D call TRBD2 (6 bases). CDR3 length equals 13 residues. The V gene lost 3 bases and the J gene lost 6 bases, with 13 bases spanning the gap. Germline V gives CDR1 SGDLS, CDR2 YYNGEE. The CDR3 DNA is TGTGCCAGCAGCGCCTCGGGACTTGGCGAGCAGTACTTC. Its protein is CASSASGLGEQYF. Looking up the rest from reference TRBV9 and TRBJ2-7 gives the full variable domain: DSGVTQTPKHLITATGQRVTLRCSPRSGDLSVYWYQQSLDQGLQFLIQYYNGEERAKGNILERFSAQQFPDLHSELNLSSLELGDSALYFCASSASGLGEQYFGPGTRLTVT.

The chain links TRBV6-4 to TRBJ2-1; 7 positions agree with TRBD2. V was clipped by 6 bases and J by 4 bases; unmatched bases: 9. CDR3 length equals 15 residues. The germline V gene has CDR1 MRHNA and CDR2 SNTAGT. The CDR3 reads CASRRSGRSYNEQFF. The DNA of the CDR3 is TGTGCCAGCAGACGTAGCGGGCGCAGTTACAATGAGCAGTTCTTC.

V and J are TRBV5-4 and TRBJ1-2; possible D gene TRBD1, 5 bases. Trimming took off 4 bases at V and 0 bases at J, with 16 bases between the two ends. In germline, CDR1 is SGHNT, CDR2 YYREEE (reference sequence). The CDR3 totals 16 residues. As DNA, the CDR3 is TGTGCCAGCAGCCAGGGATGGTCTTTAACTAACTATGGCTACACCTTC. Protein: CASSQGWSLTNYGYTF. The full variable domain, with the rest looked up from reference TRBV5-4 and TRBJ1-2, is ETGVTQSPTHLIKTRGQQVTLRCSSQSGHNTVSWYQQALGQGPQFIFQYYREEENGRGNFPPRFSGLQFPNYSSELNVNALELDDSALYLCASSQGWSLTNYGYTFGSGTRLTVV.

This chain joins TRBV10-2 and TRBJ2-2, with D perhaps TRBD1 (5 bases). This CDR3 has 14 amino acids. Trimming removed 5 bases at V and 6 bases at J, with 13 bases between. The germline V gene encodes CDR1 WSHSY and CDR2 SAAADI. CDR3 residues: CASSKDNFSGELFF. CDR3 nucleotide sequence: TGCGCCAGCAGTAAGGACAATTTCTCCGGGGAGCTGTTTTTT.

V usage is TRBV28 and J usage is TRBJ2-5; TRBD2 might be the D (6 bases). The V end lost 6 bases, the J end lost 2 bases, and 16 bases lay between the germline ends. The CDR3 runs 15 residues. Germline V gene data show CDR1 as MDHEN and CDR2 as SYDVKM. The CDR3 loop is CASSVSSGGQETQYF. As DNA, the CDR3 is TGTGCCAGCAGCGTTAGTAGTGGGGGGCAAGAGACCCAGTACTTC.

This sequence joins TRBV18 and TRBJ2-1; 8 bases map to TRBD2. The CDR3 length is 16 residues. The junction had 14 bases not matched to a gene; V was cut back by 3 bases and J by 10 bases. Germline assignment: CDR1 KGHSH and CDR2 LQKENI. In DNA, the CDR3 is TGTGCCAGCTCACCGGGTTTAGCGGGATCTCAGCCGGAGCAGTTCTTC. Translating it yields CASSPGLAGSQPEQFF.